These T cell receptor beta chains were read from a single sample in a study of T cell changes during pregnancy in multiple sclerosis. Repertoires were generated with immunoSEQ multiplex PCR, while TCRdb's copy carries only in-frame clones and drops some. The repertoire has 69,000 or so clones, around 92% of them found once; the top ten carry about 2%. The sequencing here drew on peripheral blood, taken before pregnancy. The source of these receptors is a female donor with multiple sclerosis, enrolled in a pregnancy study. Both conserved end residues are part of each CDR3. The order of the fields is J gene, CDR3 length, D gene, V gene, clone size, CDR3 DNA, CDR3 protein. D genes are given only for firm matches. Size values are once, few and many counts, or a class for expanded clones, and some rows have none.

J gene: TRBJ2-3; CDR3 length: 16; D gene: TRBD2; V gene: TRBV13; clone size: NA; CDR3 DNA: TGTGCCAGCAGCCCCAGCGGGAGGGCCGTCTCAGATACGCAGTATTTT; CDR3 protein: CASSPSGRAVSDTQYF
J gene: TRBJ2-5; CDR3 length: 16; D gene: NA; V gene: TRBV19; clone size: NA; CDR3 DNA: TGTGCCAGTAGTTTGGGCCGTGGGGGGATTAAGGAGACCCAGTACTTC; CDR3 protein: CASSLGRGGIKETQYF
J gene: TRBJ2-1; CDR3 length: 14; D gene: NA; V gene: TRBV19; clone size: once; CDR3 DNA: TGTGCCACAAAGGACAGAAGCTCCTACAATGAGCAGTTCTTC; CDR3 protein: CATKDRSSYNEQFF
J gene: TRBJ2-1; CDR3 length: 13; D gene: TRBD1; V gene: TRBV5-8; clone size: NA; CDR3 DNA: TGTGCCAGCAGCAAGACAGGGTTCCATGAGCAGTTCTTC; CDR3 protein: CASSKTGFHEQFF
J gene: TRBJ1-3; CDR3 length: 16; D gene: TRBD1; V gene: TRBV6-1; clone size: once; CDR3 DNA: TGTGCCAGCAGTGGTCGACAGGGTATGGCAGGAAACACCATATATTTT; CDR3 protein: CASSGRQGMAGNTIYF
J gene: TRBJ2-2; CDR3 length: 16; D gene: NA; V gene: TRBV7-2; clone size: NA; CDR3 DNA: TGTGCCAGCAGCTTAGTTCGGGGGATGGGGACCGGGGAGCTGTTTTTT; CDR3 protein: CASSLVRGMGTGELFF
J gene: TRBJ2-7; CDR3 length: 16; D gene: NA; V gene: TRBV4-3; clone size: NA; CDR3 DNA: TGCGCCAGCAGCCAAGATTACACCCCTCTTCCCTACGAGCAGTACTTC; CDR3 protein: CASSQDYTPLPYEQYF
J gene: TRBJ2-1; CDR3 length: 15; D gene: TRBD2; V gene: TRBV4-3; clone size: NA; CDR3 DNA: TGCGCCAGCAGCCAAGGGACTAGCGGGTTAGATGAGCAGTTCTTC; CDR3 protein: CASSQGTSGLDEQFF
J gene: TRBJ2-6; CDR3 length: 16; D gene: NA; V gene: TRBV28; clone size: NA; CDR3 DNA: TGTGCCAGCAGCCCCCACAGGCTCTCTGGGGCCAACGTCCTGACTTTC; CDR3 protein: CASSPHRLSGANVLTF
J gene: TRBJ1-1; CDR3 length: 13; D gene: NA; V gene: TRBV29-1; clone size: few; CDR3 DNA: TGCAGCGTTGAAGAGGTACGGGGCACTGAAGCTTTCTTT; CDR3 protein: CSVEEVRGTEAFF
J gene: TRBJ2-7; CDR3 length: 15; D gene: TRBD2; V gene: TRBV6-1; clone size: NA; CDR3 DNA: TGTGCCAGCACCATTAGCGGGAGTGGATCCGACGAGCAGTACTTC; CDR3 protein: CASTISGSGSDEQYF
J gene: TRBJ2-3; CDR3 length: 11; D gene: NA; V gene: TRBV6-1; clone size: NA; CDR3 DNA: TGTGCCAGCAGTGAAATAGCTGATGAGTATTTT; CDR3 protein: CASSEIADEYF
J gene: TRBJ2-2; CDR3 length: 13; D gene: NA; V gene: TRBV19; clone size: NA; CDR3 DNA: TGTGCCAGTAGTAGGAGCGACACCGGGGAGCTGTTTTTT; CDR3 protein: CASSRSDTGELFF
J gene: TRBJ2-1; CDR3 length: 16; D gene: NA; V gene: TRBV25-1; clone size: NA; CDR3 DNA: TGTGCCAGCAGTGACCCACCTAGCAGCTCCTACAATGAGCAGTTCTTC; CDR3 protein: CASSDPPSSSYNEQFF
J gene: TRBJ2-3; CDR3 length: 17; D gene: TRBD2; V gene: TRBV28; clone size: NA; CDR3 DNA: TGTGCCAGCAGTTTAGAAGGACTAGCGGGAGGCACTGGCCTCGGGTATTTT; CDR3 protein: CASSLEGLAGGTGLGYF
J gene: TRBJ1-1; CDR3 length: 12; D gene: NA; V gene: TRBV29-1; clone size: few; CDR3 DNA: TGCAGCGTCTTCGACAAGAACACTGAAGCTTTCTTT; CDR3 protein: CSVFDKNTEAFF
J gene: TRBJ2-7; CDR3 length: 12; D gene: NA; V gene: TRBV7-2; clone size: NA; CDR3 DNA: TGTGCCAGCAGCCAGTACGACTACGAGCAGTACTTC; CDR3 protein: CASSQYDYEQYF
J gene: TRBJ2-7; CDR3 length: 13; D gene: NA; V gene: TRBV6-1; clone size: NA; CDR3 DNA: TGTGCCAGCAGTGAAGGAGGGCCCTACGAGCAGTACTTC; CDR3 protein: CASSEGGPYEQYF
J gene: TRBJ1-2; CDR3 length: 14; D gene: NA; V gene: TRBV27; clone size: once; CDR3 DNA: TGTGCCAGCAGTCAATGGGGGGGAAACTATGGCTACACCTTC; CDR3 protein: CASSQWGGNYGYTF
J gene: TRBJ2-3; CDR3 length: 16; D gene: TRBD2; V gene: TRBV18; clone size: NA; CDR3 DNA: TGTGCCAGCTCACCAGAGCTAGCGGGAGCCCAAGATACGCAGTATTTT; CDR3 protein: CASSPELAGAQDTQYF
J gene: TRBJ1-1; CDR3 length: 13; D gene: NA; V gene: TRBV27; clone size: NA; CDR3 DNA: TGTGCCAGCAGTTTTTTCAAATTCACTGAAGCTTTCTTT; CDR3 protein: CASSFFKFTEAFF
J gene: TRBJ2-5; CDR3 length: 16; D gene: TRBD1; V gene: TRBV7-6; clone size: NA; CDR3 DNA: TGTGCCAGCAGCTTGAAGACAGGGGTCGATAGGGAGACCCAGTACTTC; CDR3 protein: CASSLKTGVDRETQYF
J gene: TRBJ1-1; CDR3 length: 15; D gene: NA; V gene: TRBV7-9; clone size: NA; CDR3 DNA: TGTGCCAGCAGCTTGACCACAGGGTTAGTCACTGAAGCTTTCTTT; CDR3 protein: CASSLTTGLVTEAFF
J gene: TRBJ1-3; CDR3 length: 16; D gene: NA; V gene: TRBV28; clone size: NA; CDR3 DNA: TGTGCCAGCAGTTTCTGGCAGGATACCTCTGGAAACACCATATATTTT; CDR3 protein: CASSFWQDTSGNTIYF
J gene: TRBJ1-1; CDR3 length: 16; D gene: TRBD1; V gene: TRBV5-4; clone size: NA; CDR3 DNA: TGTGCCAGCAGCTTCATCCACGGACAGGGGGCAACTGAAGCTTTCTTT; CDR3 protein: CASSFIHGQGATEAFF
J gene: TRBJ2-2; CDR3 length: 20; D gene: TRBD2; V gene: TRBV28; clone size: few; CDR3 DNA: TGTGCCAGCAGTTCGAGGGGAACGGGACTAGCGGGAGGTAACACCGGGGAGCTGTTTTTT; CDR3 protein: CASSSRGTGLAGGNTGELFF
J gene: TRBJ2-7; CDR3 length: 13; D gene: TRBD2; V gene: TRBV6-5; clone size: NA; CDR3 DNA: TGTGCCAGCAGGCCGGGACTAGCATCCGAGCAGTACTTC; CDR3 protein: CASRPGLASEQYF
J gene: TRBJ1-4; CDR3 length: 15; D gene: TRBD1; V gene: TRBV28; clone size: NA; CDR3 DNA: TGTGCCAGCAGTTTCACGGACAGGGACCTTAAAAAACTGTTTTTT; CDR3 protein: CASSFTDRDLKKLFF
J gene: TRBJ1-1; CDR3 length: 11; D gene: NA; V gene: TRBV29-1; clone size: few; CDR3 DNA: TGCAGCGTTCTCAGGAACACTGAAGCTTTCTTT; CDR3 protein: CSVLRNTEAFF
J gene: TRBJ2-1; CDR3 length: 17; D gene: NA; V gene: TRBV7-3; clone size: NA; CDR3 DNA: TGTGCCAGCAGCCGAGACAGTCGCTCTAGCTCCTACAATGAGCAGTTCTTC; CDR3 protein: CASSRDSRSSSYNEQFF
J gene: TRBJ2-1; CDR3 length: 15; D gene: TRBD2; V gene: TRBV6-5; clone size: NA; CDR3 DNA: TGTGCCAGCAGTTACTCGCCAGCGGGAGCCAATGAGCAGTTCTTC; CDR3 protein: CASSYSPAGANEQFF
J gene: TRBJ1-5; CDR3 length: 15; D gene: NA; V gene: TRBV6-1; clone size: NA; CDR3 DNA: TGTGCCAGCAGTGAAGAAGTGGCAGGGAATCAGCCCCAGCATTTT; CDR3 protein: CASSEEVAGNQPQHF
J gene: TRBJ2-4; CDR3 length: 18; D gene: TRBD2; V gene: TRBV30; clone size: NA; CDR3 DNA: TGTGCCTGGAGTGTAAGGGGTAGCGGGAGAGGGGCCAAAAACATTCAGTACTTC; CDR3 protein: CAWSVRGSGRGAKNIQYF
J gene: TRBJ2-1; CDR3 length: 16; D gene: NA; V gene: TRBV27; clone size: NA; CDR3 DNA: TGTGCCAGCAGCTTGCGCGGGATATCGTCCTACAATGAGCAGTTCTTC; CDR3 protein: CASSLRGISSYNEQFF
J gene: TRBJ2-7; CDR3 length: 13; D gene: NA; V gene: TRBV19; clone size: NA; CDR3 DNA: TGTGCCAGTAGTATCAGGGGGACTTACGAGCAGTACTTC; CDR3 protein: CASSIRGTYEQYF
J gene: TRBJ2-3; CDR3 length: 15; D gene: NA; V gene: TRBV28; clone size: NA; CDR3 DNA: TGTGCCAGCAGTTCGGAGGTGCCCGGCACAGATACGCAGTATTTT; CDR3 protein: CASSSEVPGTDTQYF
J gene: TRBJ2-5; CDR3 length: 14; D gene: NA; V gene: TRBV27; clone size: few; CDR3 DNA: TGTGCCAGCAGCGGGGGACAGTCGACGAAGACCCAGTACTTC; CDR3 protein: CASSGGQSTKTQYF
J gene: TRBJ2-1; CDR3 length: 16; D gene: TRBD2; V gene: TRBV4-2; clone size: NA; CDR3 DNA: TGTGCCAGCAGCCAAGGCTCTAGCGGGAGATTGTATGAGCAGTTCTTC; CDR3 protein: CASSQGSSGRLYEQFF
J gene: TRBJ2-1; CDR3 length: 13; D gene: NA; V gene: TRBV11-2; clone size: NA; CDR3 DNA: TGTGCCAGCAGCTCCCCCGGGTTACTTGGGCAGTTCTTC; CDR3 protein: CASSSPGLLGQFF
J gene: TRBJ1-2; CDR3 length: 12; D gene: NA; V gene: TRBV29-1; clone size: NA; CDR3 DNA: TGCAGCGTTGGCTCAAACTTATATGGCTACACCTTC; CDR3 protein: CSVGSNLYGYTF
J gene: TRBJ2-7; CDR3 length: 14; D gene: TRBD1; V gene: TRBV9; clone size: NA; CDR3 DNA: TGTGCCAGCAGCGTAGAAGACAGGGACTACGAGCAGTACTTC; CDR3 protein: CASSVEDRDYEQYF
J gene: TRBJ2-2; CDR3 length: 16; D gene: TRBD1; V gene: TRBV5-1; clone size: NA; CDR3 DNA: TGCGCCAGCACCCCTAATGACAGGGGAAACACCGGGGAGCTGTTTTTT; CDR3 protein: CASTPNDRGNTGELFF
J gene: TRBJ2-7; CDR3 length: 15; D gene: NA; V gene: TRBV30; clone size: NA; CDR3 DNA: TGTGCCTGGAGTGTACAGGGACTACCTTCCTACGAGCAGTACTTC; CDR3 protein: CAWSVQGLPSYEQYF
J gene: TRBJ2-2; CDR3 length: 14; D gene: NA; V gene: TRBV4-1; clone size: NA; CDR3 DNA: TGCGCCAGCAGCAAGACTAGTCAGACCGGGGAGCTGTTTTTT; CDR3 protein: CASSKTSQTGELFF
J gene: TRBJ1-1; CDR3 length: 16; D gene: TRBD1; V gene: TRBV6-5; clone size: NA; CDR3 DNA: TGTGCCAGCAGTTTCAGACAGGGGGCTTCGAACACTGAAGCTTTCTTT; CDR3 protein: CASSFRQGASNTEAFF